The present T cell receptor beta chain was sequenced within a study of blood T cell repertoires in COVID-19. Looking at the study overall: Samples taken during acute and convalescent COVID-19 were collected in the United States, Italy and Spain. Sources were T cells, B-cell-depleted T cells, or PBMCs; the material itself was cDNA or gDNA.

Germline lookup yields CDR1 SGHVS and CDR2 FNYEAQ. V lost 1 base and J 4 bases, leaving 14 bases between the germline ends. The CDR3 is 15 residues long. The sample holds one count of this clone. Authors' methods: The authors estimated nucleated cell counts from reference gene primer amplification. Data came from immunoSEQ multiplex PCR; TCRdb stores just in-frame clones and leaves some out. The V and J calls and clone size are taken from that table; D and trimming were inferred from the DNA. Counted here are several thousand clones, around 88% occurring once; the ten biggest clones make up roughly 6.9%.

The TCR was taken from a woman in her fifties or sixties with active or convalescent COVID-19. This chain uses TRBV7-6 with TRBJ2-7, with a tentative D call TRBD1 (6 bases). The sample taken for sequencing was peripheral blood. The CDR3 DNA reads TGTGCCAGCAGCTTAGGTATTGGGGGCGAGTACGAGCAGTACTTC. The encoded protein is CASSLGIGGEYEQYF. Full variable domain (rest looked up from reference TRBV7-6 and TRBJ2-7): GAGVSQSPRYKVTKRGQDVALRCDPISGHVSLYWYRQALGQGPEFLTYFNYEAQQDKSGLPNDRFSAERPEGSISTLTIQRTEQRDSAMYRCASSLGIGGEYEQYFGPGTRLTVT.